One and the same sample provided the 16 T cell receptor beta chains below, sequenced in a study of cytomegalovirus exposure and HLA in healthy donors (dated by TCRdb to about 2017). To prepare the library, the immunoSEQ multiplex PCR assay was applied. For the multiplex PCR, a mixture combining 60 forward primers for TCR Vbeta segments and 13 reverse primers for TCR Jbeta segments was used. TCRdb retrieved this table from immuneACCESS and kept in-frame rearrangements only. Not all clones are present; in checked studies, unresolved V genes account for under half, and no reason is known for the remainder. For this sample the table gives approximately 27,000 clones, of which about 70% were detected only once. The top ten clonotypes cover 4% to 5.5% of the sample. The sample comprised PBMCs. The source is a woman in her fifties or sixties in good health and CMV-seronegative.

The CDR3 here is CSAAEPDSYEQYF. The CDR3, as DNA: TGCAGCGCTGCTGAGCCGGACAGCTACGAGCAGTACTTC. This chain connects TRBV29-1 to TRBJ2-7, with a tentative D call TRBD1 (6 bases). The CDR3 contains 13 residues. With 7 bases removed from V and 3 bases from J, the gap between germline ends came to 16 bases. CDR1 SQVTM and CDR2 ANQGSEA come from the germline V gene.

This clone occurred a few times. This chain joins TRBV14 and TRBJ2-7; maybe TRBD2 (6 bases). Germline CDR1 and CDR2: SGHDN and FVKESK. V was trimmed by 10 bases and J by 1 base, leaving 11 bases between them. The CDR3 is 12 residues long. This CDR3 is CATGSTSYEQYF. The CDR3 DNA sequence: TGTGCCACCGGGAGCACATCCTACGAGCAGTACTTC.

The chain links TRBV28 to TRBJ2-7; TRBD1 matches at 10 bases. The CDR3 consists of 17 residues. After removal of 6 bases from V and 3 bases from J, the junction contained 14 bases not matched to a gene. CDR1 and CDR2 from the germline V gene are MDHEN and SYDVKM. The CDR3 sequence is CASRTGFPRTGGYEQYF. The CDR3, as DNA: TGTGCCAGCAGGACGGGGTTTCCCCGGACAGGGGGCTACGAGCAGTACTTC.

The gene calls are TRBV28 and TRBJ2-3, with 7 bases fitting TRBD2. The germline gives CDR1 MDHEN, CDR2 SYDVKM. The CDR3 length is 16 residues. V shed 6 bases and J 5 bases; nucleotides not matched to a gene: 14. CDR3 coding DNA: TGTGCCAGCAGACTCGCAGGTCTAGCGGTCCGAGATACGCAGTATTTT. Encoded protein: CASRLAGLAVRDTQYF.

The chain carries TRBV6-5 and TRBJ2-7; 7 bases are shared with TRBD1. V shed 5 bases and J 5 bases; nucleotides not matched to a gene: 12. The CDR3 is made up of 15 amino acids. Germline V CDR1 and CDR2: MNHEY, SVGAGI. The CDR3 region has the DNA TGTGCCAGCAGTCCTTTCGACAGGGAATTTGACGAGCAGTACTTC. Amino acids: CASSPFDREFDEQYF.

The rearrangement links TRBV14 to TRBJ1-2; possibly TRBD1 for D (5 bases). The V gene lost 4 bases and the J gene lost 4 bases, with 19 bases spanning the gap. Germline assignment: CDR1 SGHDN and CDR2 FVKESK. This CDR3 has 16 residues. The CDR3 protein is CASSPRAGLVSYGYTF. The CDR3 region has the DNA TGTGCCAGCAGCCCGAGAGCAGGGCTCGTCTCCTATGGCTACACCTTC.

This clone is a singleton in its sample. V usage is TRBV5-1 and J usage is TRBJ1-2; 8 positions agree with TRBD1. CDR1 SGHRS and CDR2 YFSETQ come from the germline V gene. There are 13 residues in the CDR3. Germline trimming cut 2 bases from V and 8 bases from J; bases unmatched to any gene: 5. The CDR3 is CASSFGTGYGYTF. The CDR3 DNA follows: TGCGCCAGCAGCTTCGGGACAGGTTACGGCTACACCTTC.

The rearrangement joins TRBV7-8 to TRBJ1-4; TRBD1 matches 7 bases. Per the germline V gene, CDR1 is SGHVS and CDR2 is FQNEAQ. The CDR3 sequence is 14 residues long. V shed 4 bases and J 8 bases; nucleotides not matched to a gene: 7. This chain's CDR3 is CASSYRTGKEKLFF. The CDR3 DNA reads as TGTGCCAGCAGCTACCGGACAGGCAAGGAAAAACTGTTTTTT.

The gene calls are TRBV2 and TRBJ1-4, with D tentatively TRBD1 (6 bases). The CDR3 has 16 residues. Germline V CDR1 and CDR2: SNHLY, FYNNEI. V dropped 6 bases and J dropped 0 bases, with 14 bases sitting between them. The CDR3 reads CASREYAGATNEKLFF. As DNA, the CDR3 is TGTGCCAGCAGGGAATATGCAGGGGCAACTAATGAAAAACTGTTTTTT.

This sequence joins TRBV29-1 and TRBJ2-5; no firm D call. The V end lost 4 bases, the J end lost 4 bases, and 4 bases lay between the germline ends. Per the germline V gene, CDR1 is SQVTM and CDR2 is ANQGSEA. The CDR3 has 10 residues. The CDR3 DNA reads as TGCAGCGTTGCGGGAGAGACCCAGTACTTC. The encoded protein is CSVAGETQYF.

J is TRBJ2-7 and V is TRBV20-1; D call uncertain. The CDR3 covers 10 residues. V was cut by 5 bases and J by 5 bases, with 7 bases left in between. CDR1 is DFQATT and CDR2 is SNEGSKA in the germline V gene (reference sequence). For the CDR3, the DNA is TGCAGTGCTCCACTGAACGAGCAGTACTTC. Its translation: CSAPLNEQYF.

The chain's CDR3 is CASSDKRLADFQETQYF. CDR3 coding DNA: TGTGCCAGCAGTGATAAGCGACTAGCGGACTTCCAAGAGACCCAGTACTTC. V is TRBV2 and J is TRBJ2-5; 9 positions match TRBD2. Per the germline V gene, CDR1 is SNHLY and CDR2 is FYNNEI. The CDR3 is 17 residues long. Germline trimming cut 3 bases from V and 1 base from J; bases unmatched to any gene: 9.

The chain links TRBV15 to TRBJ1-2; maybe TRBD1 (6 bases). V shed 0 bases and J shed 7 bases, with 15 bases lying between them. The germline V gene encodes CDR1 LNHNV and CDR2 YYDKDF (reference sequence). This CDR3 has 15 amino acids. Written as DNA, the CDR3 is TGTGCCACCAGCAGAGATCCCGGGTTAGGGGGTGGCTACACCTTC. This gives the protein CATSRDPGLGGGYTF.

This sequence joins TRBV19 and TRBJ1-5, with D perhaps matching TRBD1 (6 bases). V shed 5 bases and J shed 1 base, with 9 bases lying between them. The CDR3 runs to 14 residues. Germline-derived CDR1 and CDR2 are LNHDA and SQIVND (reference sequence). Written as DNA, the CDR3 is TGTGCCAGTAGTCCAGGACAGAGCAATCAGCCCCAGCATTTT. This translates into CASSPGQSNQPQHF. Using reference TRBV19 and TRBJ1-5 for the parts outside the CDR3, the full variable domain is DGGITQSPKYLFRKEGQNVTLSCEQNLNHDAMYWYRQDPGQGLRLIYYSQIVNDFQKGDIAEGYSVSREKKESFPLTVTSAQKNPTAFYLCASSPGQSNQPQHFGDGTRLSIL.

The chain combines TRBV18 with TRBJ2-5; D remains ambiguous. The germline V gene has CDR1 KGHSH and CDR2 LQKENI. The CDR3 is 11 amino acids. V was pared by 6 bases and J by 2 bases, with 4 bases between. CDR3 protein: CASSPQETQYF. CDR3 bases: TGTGCCAGCTCTCCTCAAGAGACCCAGTACTTC.

The chain couples TRBV29-1 to TRBJ2-1, with TRBD2 as a possible D gene (7 bases). CDR1 is SQVTM and CDR2 is ANQGSEA in the germline V gene. V shed 8 bases and J shed 0 bases, with 17 bases lying between them. The CDR3 length is 15 residues. The CDR3 nucleotides read TGCAGCCCTGGAGGGGGGGCTTACTCCTACAATGAGCAGTTCTTC. Amino acids: CSPGGGAYSYNEQFF.